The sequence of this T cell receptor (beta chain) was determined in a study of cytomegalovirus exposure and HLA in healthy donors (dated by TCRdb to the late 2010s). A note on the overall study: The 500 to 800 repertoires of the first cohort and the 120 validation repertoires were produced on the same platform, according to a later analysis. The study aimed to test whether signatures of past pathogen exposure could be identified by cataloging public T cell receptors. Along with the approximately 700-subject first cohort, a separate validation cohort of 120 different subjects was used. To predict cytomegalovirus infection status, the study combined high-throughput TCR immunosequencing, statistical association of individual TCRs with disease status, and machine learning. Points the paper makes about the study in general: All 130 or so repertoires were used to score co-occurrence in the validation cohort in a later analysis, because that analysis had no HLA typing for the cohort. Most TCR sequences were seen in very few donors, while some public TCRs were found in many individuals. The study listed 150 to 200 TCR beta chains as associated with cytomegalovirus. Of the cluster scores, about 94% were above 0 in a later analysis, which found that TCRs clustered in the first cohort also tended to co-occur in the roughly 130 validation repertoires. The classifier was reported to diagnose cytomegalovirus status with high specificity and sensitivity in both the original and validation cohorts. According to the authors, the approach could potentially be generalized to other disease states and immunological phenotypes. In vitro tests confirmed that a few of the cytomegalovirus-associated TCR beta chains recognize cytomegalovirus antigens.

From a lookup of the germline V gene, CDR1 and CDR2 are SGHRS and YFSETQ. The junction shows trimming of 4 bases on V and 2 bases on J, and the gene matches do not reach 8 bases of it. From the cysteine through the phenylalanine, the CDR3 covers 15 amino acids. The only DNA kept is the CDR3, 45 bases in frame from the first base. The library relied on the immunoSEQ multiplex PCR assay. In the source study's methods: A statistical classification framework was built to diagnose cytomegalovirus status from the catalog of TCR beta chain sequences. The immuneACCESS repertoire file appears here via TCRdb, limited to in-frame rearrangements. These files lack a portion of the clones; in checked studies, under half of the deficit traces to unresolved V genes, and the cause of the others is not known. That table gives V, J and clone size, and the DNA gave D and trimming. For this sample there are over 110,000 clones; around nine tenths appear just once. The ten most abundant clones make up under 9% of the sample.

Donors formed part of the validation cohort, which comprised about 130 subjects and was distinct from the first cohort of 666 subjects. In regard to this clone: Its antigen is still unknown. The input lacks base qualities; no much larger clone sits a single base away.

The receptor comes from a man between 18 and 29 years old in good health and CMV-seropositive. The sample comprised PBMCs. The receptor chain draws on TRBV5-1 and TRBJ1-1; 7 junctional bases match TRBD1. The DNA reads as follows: TGCGCCAGCAGCCCCGACAGGGCCATTAACACTGAAGCTTTCTTT. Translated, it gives CASSPDRAINTEAFF.